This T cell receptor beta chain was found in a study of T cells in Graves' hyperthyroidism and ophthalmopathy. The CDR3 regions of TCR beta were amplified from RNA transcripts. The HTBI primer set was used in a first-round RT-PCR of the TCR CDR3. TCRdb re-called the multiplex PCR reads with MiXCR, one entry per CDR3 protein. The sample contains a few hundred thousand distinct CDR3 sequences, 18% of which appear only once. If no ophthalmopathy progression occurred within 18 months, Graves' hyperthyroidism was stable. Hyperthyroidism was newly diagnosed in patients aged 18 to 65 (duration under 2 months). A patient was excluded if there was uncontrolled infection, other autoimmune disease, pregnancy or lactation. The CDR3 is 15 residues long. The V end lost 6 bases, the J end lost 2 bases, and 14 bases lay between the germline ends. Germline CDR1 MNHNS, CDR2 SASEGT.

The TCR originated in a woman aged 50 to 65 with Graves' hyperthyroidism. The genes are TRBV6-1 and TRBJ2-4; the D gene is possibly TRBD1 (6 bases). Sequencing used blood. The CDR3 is CASRAPTGSKNIQYF. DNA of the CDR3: TGTGCCAGCAGAGCCCCTACAGGGTCCAAAAACATTCAGTACTTC.